A selection of T cell receptor beta chains follows, all from one sample in a study of blood T cell repertoires in COVID-19. Libraries were prepared by immunoSEQ multiplex PCR; TCRdb keeps only in-frame clonotypes and omits some of them. The sample yields approximately 240,000 clones, roughly nine tenths seen once. Sequencing used PBMCs or T cells enriched from blood (not recorded which). These receptors were taken from a woman aged 18-29 years in a cohort exposed to, infected with or recovered from COVID-19 (not recorded which). The CDR3 runs from the conserved cysteine through the conserved F or W. Each record gives: J gene, V gene, D gene, clone size, CDR3 protein, CDR3 DNA. D genes are given only for firm matches. Size is omitted from some rows. Given values are once, few, many or a class for expanded clones.

TRBJ2-5 | TRBV4-1 | - | - | CASSQAVQETQYF | TGCGCCAGCAGCCAGGCAGTTCAAGAGACCCAGTACTTC
TRBJ2-1 | TRBV7-3 | - | - | CASSLTGRGINEQFF | TGTGCCAGCAGCTTAACCGGAAGGGGGATCAATGAGCAGTTCTTC
TRBJ1-1 | TRBV6-1 | - | - | CASSDIPVAPRLKAFF | TGTGCCAGCAGTGACATACCCGTAGCCCCGCGGTTAAAGGCTTTCTTT
TRBJ2-7 | TRBV3-1/TRBV3-2 | TRBD2 | - | CASSQDGASGGFVHEQYF | TGTGCCAGCAGCCAAGATGGCGCTAGCGGGGGATTTGTCCACGAGCAGTACTTC
TRBJ1-2 | TRBV28 | TRBD1 | - | CASRPGTVYGYTF | TGTGCCAGCAGACCCGGGACAGTCTATGGCTACACCTTC
TRBJ1-4 | TRBV6-5 | TRBD1 | - | CASSTRDREEKLFF | TGTGCCAGCAGTACCCGGGACAGGGAGGAAAAACTGTTTTTT
TRBJ2-3 | TRBV14 | - | many | CASSQGLGVHTDTQYF | TGTGCCAGCAGCCAAGGGCTAGGGGTTCACACAGATACGCAGTATTTT
TRBJ2-5 | TRBV9 | TRBD1 | - | CASSVGQGANAETQYF | TGTGCCAGCAGCGTCGGACAGGGGGCTAATGCGGAGACCCAGTACTTC
TRBJ1-5 | TRBV5-6 | - | - | CASSKTEYSNQPQHF | TGTGCCAGCAGCAAGACAGAATATAGCAATCAGCCCCAGCATTTT
TRBJ2-5 | TRBV6-1 | TRBD1 | few | CASSEPGQGVGETQYF | TGTGCCAGCAGTGAACCAGGACAGGGGGTAGGGGAGACCCAGTACTTC
TRBJ2-1 | TRBV7-8 | TRBD1 | - | CASSHRGQVRNEQFF | TGTGCCAGCAGCCACAGGGGACAGGTCCGCAATGAGCAGTTCTTC
TRBJ2-1 | TRBV5-1 | TRBD1 | once | CASSSATGSYNEQFF | TGCGCCAGCAGCTCGGCGACAGGGTCCTACAATGAGCAGTTCTTC
TRBJ2-2 | TRBV23-1 | TRBD2 | few | CASSHCSGGAHTGELFF | TGCGCCAGCAGTCATTGTAGCGGGGGGGCCCACACCGGGGAGCTGTTTTTT
TRBJ2-3 | TRBV27 | - | - | CASSLRLYAAGPDTQYF | TGTGCCAGCAGTTTGAGGCTGTATGCGGCGGGACCAGATACGCAGTATTTT
TRBJ1-5 | TRBV27 | - | - | CASSSENQPQHF | TGTGCCAGCAGTTCAGAAAATCAGCCCCAGCATTTT
TRBJ2-7 | TRBV3-1/TRBV3-2 | TRBD2 | once | CASSQVTSGRKYEQYF | TGTGCCAGCAGCCAAGTGACTAGCGGGAGGAAATACGAGCAGTACTTC
TRBJ2-1 | TRBV27 | TRBD1 | - | CASSPRTGGNEQFF | TGTGCCAGCAGTCCTCGGACAGGGGGCAATGAGCAGTTCTTC
TRBJ1-6 | TRBV7-8 | - | - | CASSLPLNSPLHF | TGTGCCAGCAGCTTACCCTTAAATTCACCCCTCCACTTT